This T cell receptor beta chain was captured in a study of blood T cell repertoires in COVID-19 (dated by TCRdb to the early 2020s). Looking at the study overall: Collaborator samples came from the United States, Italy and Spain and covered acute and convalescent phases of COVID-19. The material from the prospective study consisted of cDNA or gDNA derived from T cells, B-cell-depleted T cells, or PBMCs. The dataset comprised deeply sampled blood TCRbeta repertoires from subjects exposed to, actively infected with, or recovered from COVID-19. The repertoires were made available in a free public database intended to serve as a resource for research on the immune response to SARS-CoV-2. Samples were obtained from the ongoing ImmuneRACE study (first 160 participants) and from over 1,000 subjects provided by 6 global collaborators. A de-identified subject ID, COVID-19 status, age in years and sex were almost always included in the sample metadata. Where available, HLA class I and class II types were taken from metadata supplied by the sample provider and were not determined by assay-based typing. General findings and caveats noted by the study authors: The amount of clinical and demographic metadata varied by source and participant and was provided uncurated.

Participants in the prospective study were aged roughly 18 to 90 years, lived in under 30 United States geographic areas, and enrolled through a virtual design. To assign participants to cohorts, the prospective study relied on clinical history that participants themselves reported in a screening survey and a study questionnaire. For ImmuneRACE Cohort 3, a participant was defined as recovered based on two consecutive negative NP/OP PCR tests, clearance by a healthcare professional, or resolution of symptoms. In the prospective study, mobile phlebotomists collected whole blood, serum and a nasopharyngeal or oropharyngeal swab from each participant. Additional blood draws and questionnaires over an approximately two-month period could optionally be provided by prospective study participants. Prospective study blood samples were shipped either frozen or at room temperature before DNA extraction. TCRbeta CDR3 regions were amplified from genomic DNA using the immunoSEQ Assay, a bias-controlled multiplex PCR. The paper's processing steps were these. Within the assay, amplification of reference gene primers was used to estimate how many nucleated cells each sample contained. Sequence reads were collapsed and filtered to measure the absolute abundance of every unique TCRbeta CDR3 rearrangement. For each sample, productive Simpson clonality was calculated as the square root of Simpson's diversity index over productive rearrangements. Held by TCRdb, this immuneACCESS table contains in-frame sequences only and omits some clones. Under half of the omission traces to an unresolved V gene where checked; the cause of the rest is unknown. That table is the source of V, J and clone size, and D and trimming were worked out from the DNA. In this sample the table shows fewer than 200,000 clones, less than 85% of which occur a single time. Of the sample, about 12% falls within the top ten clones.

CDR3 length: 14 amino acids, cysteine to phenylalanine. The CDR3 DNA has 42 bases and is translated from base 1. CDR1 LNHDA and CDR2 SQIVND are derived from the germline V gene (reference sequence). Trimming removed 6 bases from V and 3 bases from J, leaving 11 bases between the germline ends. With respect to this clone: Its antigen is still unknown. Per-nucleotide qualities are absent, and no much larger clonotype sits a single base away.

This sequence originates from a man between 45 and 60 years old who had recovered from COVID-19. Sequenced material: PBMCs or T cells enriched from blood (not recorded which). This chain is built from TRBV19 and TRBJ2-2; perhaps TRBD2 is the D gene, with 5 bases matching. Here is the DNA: TGTGCCAGTAGAGCGGACTCATACACCGGGGAGCTGTTTTTT. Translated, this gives CASRADSYTGELFF.